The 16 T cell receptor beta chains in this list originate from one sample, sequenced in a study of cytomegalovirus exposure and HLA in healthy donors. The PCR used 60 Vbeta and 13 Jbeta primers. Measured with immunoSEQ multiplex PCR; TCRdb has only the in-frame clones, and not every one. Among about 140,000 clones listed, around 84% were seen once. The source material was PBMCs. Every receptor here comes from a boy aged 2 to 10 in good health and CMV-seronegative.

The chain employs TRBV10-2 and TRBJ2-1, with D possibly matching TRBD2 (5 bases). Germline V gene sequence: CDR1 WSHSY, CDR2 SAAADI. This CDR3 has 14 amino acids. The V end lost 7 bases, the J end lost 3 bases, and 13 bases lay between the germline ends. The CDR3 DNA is TGCGCCAGCAAAAGACACGCGGGCTACAATGAGCAGTTCTTC. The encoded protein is CASKRHAGYNEQFF.

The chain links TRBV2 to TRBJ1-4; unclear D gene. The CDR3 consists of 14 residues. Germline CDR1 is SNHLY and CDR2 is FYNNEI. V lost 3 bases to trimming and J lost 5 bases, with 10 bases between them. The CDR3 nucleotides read TGTGCCAGCAGTGAGTACTGGAGAAATGAAAAACTGTTTTTT. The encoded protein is CASSEYWRNEKLFF.

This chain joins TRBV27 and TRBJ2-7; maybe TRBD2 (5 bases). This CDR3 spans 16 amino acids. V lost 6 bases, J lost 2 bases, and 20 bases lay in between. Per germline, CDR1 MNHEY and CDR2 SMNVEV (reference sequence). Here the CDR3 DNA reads TGTGCCAGCAGCGAGGGAAGGCCTAAGCACCCCTACGAGCAGTACTTC. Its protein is CASSEGRPKHPYEQYF.

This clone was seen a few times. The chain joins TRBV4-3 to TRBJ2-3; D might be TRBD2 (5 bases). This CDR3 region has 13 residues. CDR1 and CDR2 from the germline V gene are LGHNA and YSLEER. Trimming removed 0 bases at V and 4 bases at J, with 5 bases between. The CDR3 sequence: CASSQDSADTQYF. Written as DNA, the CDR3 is TGCGCCAGCAGCCAAGATAGCGCAGATACGCAGTATTTT.

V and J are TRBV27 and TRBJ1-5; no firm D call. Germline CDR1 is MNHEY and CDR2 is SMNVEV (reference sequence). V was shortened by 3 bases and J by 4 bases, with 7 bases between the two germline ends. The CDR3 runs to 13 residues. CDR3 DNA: TGTGCCAGCAGTTTGGCCGGGAATCAGCCCCAGCATTTT. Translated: CASSLAGNQPQHF.

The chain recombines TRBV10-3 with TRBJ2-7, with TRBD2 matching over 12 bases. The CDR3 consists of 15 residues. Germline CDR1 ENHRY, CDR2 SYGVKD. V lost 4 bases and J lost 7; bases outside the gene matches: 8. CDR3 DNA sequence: TGTGCCATCAGTGGGGCTAGCGGGAGGGCGTGGGAGCAGTACTTC. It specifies CAISGASGRAWEQYF.

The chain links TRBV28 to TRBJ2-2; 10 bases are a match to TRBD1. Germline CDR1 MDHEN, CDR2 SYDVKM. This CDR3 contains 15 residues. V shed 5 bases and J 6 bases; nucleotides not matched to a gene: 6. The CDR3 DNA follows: TGTGCCAGCAGTAAACCGGGACAGGGGTCCGGGGAGCTGTTTTTT. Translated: CASSKPGQGSGELFF.

The CDR3 sequence is CASTYRGSSYEQYF. In nucleotides, the CDR3 is TGTGCCAGCACCTACAGGGGGAGTTCCTACGAGCAGTACTTC. The chain links TRBV28 to TRBJ2-7; 8 bases match TRBD1. This CDR3 comprises 14 residues. Germline assignment: CDR1 MDHEN and CDR2 SYDVKM. J was trimmed by 1 base and V by 7 bases; bases with no gene match: 6.

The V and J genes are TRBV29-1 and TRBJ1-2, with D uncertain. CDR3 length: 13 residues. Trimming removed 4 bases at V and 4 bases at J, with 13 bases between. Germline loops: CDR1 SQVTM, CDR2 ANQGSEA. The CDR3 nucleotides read TGCAGCGTTGTGGTCGGCTCGGGCTATGGCTACACCTTC. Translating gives CSVVVGSGYGYTF.

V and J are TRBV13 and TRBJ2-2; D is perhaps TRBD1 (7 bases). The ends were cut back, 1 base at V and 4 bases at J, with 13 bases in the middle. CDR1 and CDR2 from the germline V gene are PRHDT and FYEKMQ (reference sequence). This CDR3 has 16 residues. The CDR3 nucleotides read TGTGCCAGCAGCTTAGACGGAGGGGGCCGCACCGGGGAGCTGTTTTTT. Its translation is CASSLDGGGRTGELFF.

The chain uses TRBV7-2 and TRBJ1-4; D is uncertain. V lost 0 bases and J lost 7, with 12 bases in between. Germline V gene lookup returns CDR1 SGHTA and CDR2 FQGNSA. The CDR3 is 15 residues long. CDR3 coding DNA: TGTGCCAGCAGCTTAGCGCGGTTAGTCGGTGAAAAACTGTTTTTT. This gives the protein CASSLARLVGEKLFF.

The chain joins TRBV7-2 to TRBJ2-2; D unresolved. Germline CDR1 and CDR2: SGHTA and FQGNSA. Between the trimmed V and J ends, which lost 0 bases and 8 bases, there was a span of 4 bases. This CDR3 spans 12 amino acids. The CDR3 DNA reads TGTGCCAGCAGCTTAGCGCTAGGGGAGCTGTTTTTT. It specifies CASSLALGELFF.

The CDR3 protein is CASSRKAGVLYNEQFF. Written as DNA, the CDR3 is TGTGCCAGCAGCCGCAAGGCAGGGGTTCTATACAATGAGCAGTTCTTC. This rearrangement joins TRBV11-3 to TRBJ2-1; D perhaps matches TRBD1 (6 bases). The CDR3 runs to 16 residues. Germline values: CDR1 SGHNT, CDR2 YENEEA. Trimming pared 5 bases from V and 4 bases from J, leaving 18 bases between.

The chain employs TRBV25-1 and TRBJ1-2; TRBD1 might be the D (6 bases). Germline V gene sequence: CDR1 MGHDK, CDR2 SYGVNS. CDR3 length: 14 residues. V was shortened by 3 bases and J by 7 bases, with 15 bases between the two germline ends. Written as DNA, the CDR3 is TGTGCCAGCAGTGACTCGAGGGGACAAGTTGGCTACACCTTC. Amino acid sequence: CASSDSRGQVGYTF.

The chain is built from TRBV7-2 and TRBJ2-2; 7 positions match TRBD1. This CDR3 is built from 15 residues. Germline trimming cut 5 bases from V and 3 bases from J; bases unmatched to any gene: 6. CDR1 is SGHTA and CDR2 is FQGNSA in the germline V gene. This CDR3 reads CASSQRDSDTGELFF. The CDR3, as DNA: TGTGCCAGCAGCCAACGGGACAGCGACACCGGGGAGCTGTTTTTT.

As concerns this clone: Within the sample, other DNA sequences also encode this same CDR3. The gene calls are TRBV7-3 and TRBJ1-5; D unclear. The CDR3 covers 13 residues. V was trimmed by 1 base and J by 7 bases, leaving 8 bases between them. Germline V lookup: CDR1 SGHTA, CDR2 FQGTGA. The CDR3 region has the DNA TGTGCCAGCAGCTTAAGTTTGGGCCAGCCCCAGCATTTT. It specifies CASSLSLGQPQHF.